What follows describes a single T cell receptor beta chain. Its matching antigen is unknown. This entry is derived from a study of beta chain features in type 1 diabetes. Findings and limits, study-wide: Naive, central memory and regulatory TCRB repertoires appeared more similar among patients than healthy donors.

What was sequenced were expressed TCRB transcripts, since all of the isolated RNA had been reverse transcribed. Some 3.6 million reads were obtained on average from naive, central memory and regulatory T cell samples. The data were produced by immunoSEQ multiplex PCR, yet TCRdb's version contains in-frame clones alone and is incomplete. The sample lists 900,000 or so clones, roughly a sixth seen once, with 0.02% to 0.025% in the top ten. Donors underwent one heparinised blood draw, 100 to 150 mL on average. Via the markers CD45RO/CCR7/CD25/CD127/CD95/CD27, stem cell-like memory, regulatory, central memory and naive CD4+ cells were sorted. The sample comprised naive CD4+ T cells from blood. This receptor was obtained from a woman under 30 in good health.

CDR3 sequence: CSVVARVGNEQFF. The CDR3 DNA is TGCAGCGTTGTTGCCAGGGTGGGCAATGAGCAGTTCTTC. The chain is built from TRBV29-1 and TRBJ2-1; possibly TRBD1 for D (5 bases). The CDR3 covers 13 residues. V lost 4 bases and J lost 6, with 13 bases in between. Germline V gene data show CDR1 as SQVTM and CDR2 as ANQGSEA.